The 4 T cell receptor beta chains in this list originate from one sample, sequenced in a study of CD8 T cells in ankylosing spondylitis. TCRdb fed the 5' RACE reads into MiXCR, producing one record per CDR3 protein. The repertoire includes about 160,000 distinct CDR3 sequences, around 18% of them detected once, and approximately 7.6% sits in the top ten. Sequencing was performed on blood, either unsorted or a sorted T cell fraction (not recorded which). These receptors were obtained from a male donor with ankylosing spondylitis or in good health (not recorded which).

This clonotype was seen ten or more times. The chain links TRBV29-1 to TRBJ2-2, with 9 bases matching TRBD2. CDR3 size: 15 residues. Germline CDR1 and CDR2: SQVTM and ANQGSEA. V shed 7 bases, J shed 0 bases, and the junction held 6 bases outside the gene matches. The chain's CDR3 is CSGISGSANTGELFF. CDR3 in DNA: TGCAGCGGGATTAGCGGGAGTGCGAACACCGGGGAGCTGTTTTTT.

The sample holds many counts of this clonotype. The genes are TRBV20-1 and TRBJ1-2; D call uncertain. Germline V gives CDR1 DFQATT, CDR2 SNEGSKA (reference sequence). V lost 0 bases to trimming and J lost 6 bases, with 8 bases between them. The CDR3 extends over 12 amino acids. In nucleotides, the CDR3 is TGCAGTGCTAGAGATCTAAACAATGGCTACACCTTC. This translates into CSARDLNNGYTF.

The chain carries TRBV19 and TRBJ1-5; tentative D call: TRBD1 (5 bases). V was pared by 4 bases and J by 3 bases, with 7 bases between. This CDR3 is built from 13 residues. Germline V gene sequence: CDR1 LNHDA, CDR2 SQIVND (reference sequence). CDR3 sequence (DNA): TGTGCCAGTAGTACAGGGACCAATCAGCCCCAGCATTTT. This sequence encodes CASSTGTNQPQHF.

This clonotype was counted only a few times. The chain combines TRBV29-1 with TRBJ1-2; 8 nucleotides agree with TRBD1. This CDR3 has 13 residues. The germline V gene encodes CDR1 SQVTM and CDR2 ANQGSEA. Trimming cost V 5 bases and J 1 base; bases outside gene matches: 3. The CDR3 loop is CSVLDRDNYGYTF. CDR3 DNA: TGCAGCGTTTTGGACAGGGATAACTATGGCTACACCTTC.